This TCR beta chain came from a study of T cell repertoires in breast cancer listed by TCRdb under 2016. At the level of the whole study: The study profiled tumors, lymph nodes and peripheral blood lymphocytes from breast cancer patients, plus peripheral blood from healthy control donors. Tumors and tumor-involved lymph nodes were minced and digested with Liberase and DNase, then filtered through 70-um and 40-um filters. Because breast cancer has a low mutational burden and common mutations are rare, the study reasoned that TCRs shared between breast cancer patients would target shared antigens. On average, sequencing produced roughly 500,000 sequences per sample and approximately 10 reads per input cell. The controls were nine healthy donors whose age range was similar to that of the patients. ER+/PR+ status was present in the majority of the approximately 21 patient tumors that were analyzed for shared TCRs. Blood samples were separated by Ficoll, whereas tumor-free lymph nodes were processed without any enzymatic digestion. Beyond this particular receptor, the publication reports: TRBV7 predominated among the shared TCRs, which could possibly reflect tumor recognition or a mispriming bias from eight TRBV7 primers. About fourfold more TCRs were shared with matched tumor repertoires by tumor-involved sentinel lymph nodes than by tumor-free nodes (around 7.7% versus 2%). Discarding singleton TCRs and sampling only part of each tumor may have missed genuine antitumor clones. Shared TCRs were encoded by various nucleotide sequences, which suggests selection and expansion based on antigen. Emulsion RT-PCR was regarded as qualitative rather than quantitative, because clone recovery was skewed by transcript abundance and primer differences. About 20 TCR pairs were shared across seven or more patient tumors and were rarely found in control blood, which suggests possible tumor specificity.

In its sample, this clonotype was seen many times. Its recognized antigen is unknown. A read error may be the cause here, since a much bigger clone is one base away. To analyze paired alpha-beta TCRs of CD8+ T cells, the study used an expanded emulsion RT-PCR method with primers covering all TCR V genes. CD8+ T cells were isolated with a CD8 positive selection kit and were then incubated overnight in 8.5 to 10 IU/mL IL-2 prior to emulsion RT-PCR. From the cysteine up to the phenylalanine, the CDR3 has a length of 14 residues. The retained sequence is limited to the CDR3, 42 bases, with the frame set at the first base. A distance of 22 bases separates the germline ends of V and J, which lose 8 bases and 7 bases respectively. Receptor amplification or capture employed emulsion pairing. Unpaired genes were suppressed by a second nested PCR containing blocking oligos, after which a third nested PCR added Illumina adaptors and barcodes. Each emulsion RT-PCR master mix held roughly 5,000-280,000 T cells and included C-region, Stepout and V-region primers. The Micellula Emulsion and Purification Kit was used to make the emulsions, and Qiagen OneStep RT-PCR reagents were used for RT-PCR. The pooled libraries were sequenced on an Illumina MiSeq using paired-end 2 x 250 reads. The source study handled its data this way. Read pairs were joined in Galaxy and clipped at the engineered overlap into separate alpha and beta files; unclipped reads were discarded. Alpha-beta pairs were assigned using CompleteTCR, a MiTCR-based pipeline in which chains sharing read cluster identifiers are linked by an R script. TCR sequences observed only once, about 1-3.1%, were removed as potential sequencing errors. TCRdb reran the public reads through fastp at Q25 and MiXCR, keeping productive beta chains. Under each unique CDR3 protein, matching rows form one entry showing the most common genes and DNA. TCRdb's processing, not the authors', yielded these V and J calls. The sample data list about 550 distinct CDR3 sequences, and about half of these were observed just once. In total, the top ten clones hold about 95% of the sample.

This receptor was obtained from a pool of human donors with breast cancer or a healthy control (not recorded which). The V gene is TRBV5-3 and the J gene is TRBJ2-7, with the D gene tentatively TRBD1 or TRBD2, based on 5 matching bases in each. TRBV5-3 counts as an open reading frame of uncertain function. Sequencing used CD8+ T cells. The DNA sequence is TGTGCCAGCAGCCCGGGACGAGCCCCCAGGGAGCAGTACTTC. It encodes CASSPGRAPREQYF.